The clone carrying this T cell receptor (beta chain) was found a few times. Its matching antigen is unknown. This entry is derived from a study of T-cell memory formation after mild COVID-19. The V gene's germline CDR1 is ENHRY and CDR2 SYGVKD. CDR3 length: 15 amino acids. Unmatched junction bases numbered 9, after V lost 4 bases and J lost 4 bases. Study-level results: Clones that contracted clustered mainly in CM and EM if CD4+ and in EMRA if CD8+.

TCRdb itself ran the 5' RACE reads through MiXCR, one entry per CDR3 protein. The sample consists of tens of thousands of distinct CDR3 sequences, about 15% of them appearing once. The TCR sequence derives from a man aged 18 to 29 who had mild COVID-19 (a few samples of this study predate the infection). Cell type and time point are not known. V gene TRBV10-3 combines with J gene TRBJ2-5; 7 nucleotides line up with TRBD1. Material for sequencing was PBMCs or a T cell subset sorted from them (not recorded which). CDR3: CAISGGTGVRETQYF. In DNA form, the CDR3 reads TGTGCCATCAGTGGTGGAACAGGGGTACGAGAGACCCAGTACTTC.